A single sample gave rise to the 15 T cell receptor beta chains below, sequenced in a study of cytomegalovirus exposure and HLA in healthy donors. Amplification used 60 Vbeta primers and 13 Jbeta primers. This table comes from immunoSEQ multiplex PCR, and its TCRdb copy is limited to in-frame clones, with some not included. The profile shows roughly 140,000 clones, 60% to 80% of them singletons. The sample comprised PBMCs. These receptors came from a woman between 25 and 40 years old in good health and CMV-seronegative.

As to this clone: One end of the junction is discordant with germline, which a read error may explain. The gene calls are TRBV7-7 and TRBJ2-7; the D gene is possibly TRBD2 (6 bases). Germline V CDR1 and CDR2: SSHAT, FNYEAQ (reference sequence). CDR3 size: 16 residues. CDR3 sequence: CASSLAGWDSRYEQYF. CDR3 coding DNA: TGTGCTAGCAGCTTAGCCGGGTGGGACTCCCGCTACGAGCAGTACTTC.

The chain couples TRBV30 to TRBJ2-2; TRBD2 matches 8 bases. The CDR3 is 16 amino acids. Germline V CDR1 and CDR2: GTSNPN, SVGIG (reference sequence). Trimming removed 2 bases from V and 1 base from J; junction bases left unmatched: 6. The CDR3 DNA reads TGTGCCTGGAGTAAAGGAGCGGGGGTGAACACCGGGGAGCTGTTTTTT. Its protein product is CAWSKGAGVNTGELFF. The full variable domain, rest sourced from reference TRBV30 and TRBJ2-2, is SQTIHQWPATLVQPVGSPLSLECTVEGTSNPNLYWYRQAAGRGLQLLFYSVGIGQISSEVPQNLSASRPQDRQFILSSKKLLLSDSGFYLCAWSKGAGVNTGELFFGEGSRLTVL.

The rearrangement uses TRBV2 and TRBJ2-3; 9 bases fit TRBD2. This CDR3 contains 14 residues. The germline V gene has CDR1 SNHLY and CDR2 FYNNEI. The V and J ends lost 5 bases and 4 bases, in that order; junction bases with no gene match: 4. The CDR3: CASSPRTSADTQYF. CDR3 DNA sequence: TGTGCCAGCAGTCCCAGGACTAGCGCAGATACGCAGTATTTT.

The chain's CDR3 is CAWRTANYGYTF. The CDR3, as DNA: TGTGCCTGGAGAACAGCTAACTATGGCTACACCTTC. The chain has TRBV30 and TRBJ1-2; D ambiguous. CDR1 and CDR2 (germline): GTSNPN, SVGIG (reference sequence). This CDR3 has 12 amino acids. V was clipped by 3 bases and J by 0 bases, with 5 bases between them.

This chain joins TRBV21-1 and TRBJ1-1. TRBV21-1 is designated a pseudogene. This CDR3 is built from 15 residues. CDR3 protein: CASSKLEGRDTEAFF. CDR3 in DNA: TGTGCCAGCAGCAAATTGGAGGGCAGGGACACTGAAGCTTTCTTT.

The chain is built from TRBV5-5 and TRBJ1-4, with no clear D. The CDR3 has 15 residues. Germline V gene lookup returns CDR1 SGHKS and CDR2 YYEKEE (reference sequence). V was pared by 4 bases and J by 5 bases, with 15 bases between. Here the CDR3 reads CASSNIAGGNEKLFF. The CDR3 nucleotides are TGTGCCAGCAGCAACATTGCCGGAGGGAATGAAAAACTGTTTTTT.

The V and J genes are TRBV27 and TRBJ1-1; D unresolved. The CDR3 loop spans 13 amino acids. Germline assignment: CDR1 MNHEY and CDR2 SMNVEV (reference sequence). V dropped 1 base and J dropped 1 base, with 4 bases sitting between them. CDR3 coding DNA: TGTGCCAGCAGTTTATTCGGGAACACTGAAGCTTTCTTT. Its protein product is CASSLFGNTEAFF.

The chain combines TRBV27 with TRBJ2-7; a weak D match, TRBD2 (6 bases). There are 13 residues in the CDR3. Trimming removed 6 bases at V and 3 bases at J, with 12 bases between. Germline V gene sequence: CDR1 MNHEY, CDR2 SMNVEV (reference sequence). CDR3 DNA: TGTGCCAGCAGCTCCGGGGGATACTACGAGCAGTACTTC. Protein sequence: CASSSGGYYEQYF.

Only a few counts were recorded for this clone. The V call is TRBV19, the J call TRBJ1-3; no reliable D call. Germline CDR1 and CDR2: LNHDA and SQIVND (reference sequence). The CDR3 is made up of 15 amino acids. V was cut by 3 bases and J by 3 bases, with 12 bases left in between. The CDR3 sequence is CASSIKKRSGNTIYF. CDR3 coding DNA: TGTGCCAGTAGTATTAAAAAGCGAAGTGGAAACACCATATATTTT.

This sequence joins TRBV4-1 and TRBJ2-3; 13 bases fit TRBD2. The CDR3 covers 15 residues. Germline-derived CDR1 and CDR2 are MGHRA and YSYEKL. V shed 4 bases and J 6 bases; nucleotides not matched to a gene: 4. The CDR3 DNA reads as TGCGCCAGCAGCCCCGGACTAGCGGGGGTGGATACGCAGTATTTT. The encoded protein is CASSPGLAGVDTQYF.

The V and J genes are TRBV11-1 and TRBJ2-3, with TRBD1 as a possible D gene (6 bases). This CDR3 is built from 17 residues. The germline V gene has CDR1 SGHAT and CDR2 FQDESV (reference sequence). V lost 1 base and J lost 0, with 14 bases in between. The DNA for the CDR3 is TGTGCCAGCAGCTTAGGGACAGCCCTCACTAGCACAGATACGCAGTATTTT. Residues: CASSLGTALTSTDTQYF.

The rearrangement joins TRBV5-1 to TRBJ2-1; a possible D gene is TRBD2 (7 bases). CDR1 SGHRS and CDR2 YFSETQ come from the germline V gene. V was pared by 4 bases and J by 10 bases, with 30 bases between. This CDR3 is 18 amino acids long. The CDR3 spells CASSLPSAGDGGFTEQFF. The DNA of the CDR3 is TGCGCCAGCAGCCTCCCGTCGGCAGGGGACGGGGGGTTTACGGAGCAGTTCTTC.

The J gene is TRBJ2-2, the V gene TRBV7-6; TRBD1 aligns across 11 bases. CDR3 length: 16 amino acids. V gave up 5 bases and J gave up 7 bases; unmatched junction bases: 9. CDR1 and CDR2 (germline): SGHVS, FNYEAQ. The CDR3: CASSPRTGGAGGELFF. CDR3 DNA: TGTGCCAGCAGCCCACGGACAGGGGGCGCCGGCGGGGAGCTGTTTTTT.

For this clone: The sample contains more than one DNA sequence encoding this CDR3. This chain links TRBV5-4 with TRBJ2-1, with 9 bases fitting TRBD2. Trimming removed 0 bases from V and 2 bases from J; junction bases left unmatched: 3. Germline-derived CDR1 and CDR2 are SGHNT and YYREEE (reference sequence). The length of the CDR3 is 16 residues. CDR3 nucleotides: TGTGCCAGCAGCTTGGGCGGGGGGGCGGCCTACAATGAGCAGTTCTTC. Translation gives CASSLGGGAAYNEQFF.

The CDR3 here is CASSRQTSGSTDTQYF. The CDR3 DNA reads TGCGCCAGCAGCCGACAGACTAGCGGGTCCACAGATACGCAGTATTTT. The J gene is TRBJ2-3, the V gene TRBV4-3; TRBD2 matches at 10 bases. CDR1 LGHNA and CDR2 YSLEER come from the germline V gene. Germline trimming cut 4 bases from V and 2 bases from J; bases unmatched to any gene: 6. CDR3 length equals 16 residues.